This TCR beta chain appears in the sequencing data of a study of shared clonotypes between healthy human individuals. Looking at the study overall: There were three CD4 naive, three CD4 memory, two CD8 naive and one CD8 memory plates per donor.

The method was immunoSEQ multiplex PCR; TCRdb's version includes in-frame clones alone and lacks a portion of them. The table records approximately 2.1 million clones, over 90% of them present only once. Division of CD4+ cells produced a CD45RA+ naive subset and a CD45RA-negative memory subset. Study outcomes and limitations: What limited the represented genetic and exposure-history diversity was the small number of donors.

In regard to this clone: Antigen specificity is unknown.

This CDR3 is built from 15 residues. Trimming at V came to 4 bases and at J to 4 bases, leaving 8 bases not matched to a gene. Germline lookup yields CDR1 SGHNT and CDR2 YYREEE (reference sequence). The TCR comes from a man aged 18 to 29 in good health. Some clones in this sample may be carry-over from other donors' samples. J is TRBJ1-2 and V is TRBV5-4; TRBD1 agrees at 9 bases. What was sequenced was naive CD4+ T cells from PBMCs. As for subset: CD45RA+ positively selected. CDR3: CASSPPGQGSYGYTF. CDR3 DNA sequence: TGTGCCAGCAGCCCGCCAGGACAGGGGTCCTATGGCTACACCTTC.